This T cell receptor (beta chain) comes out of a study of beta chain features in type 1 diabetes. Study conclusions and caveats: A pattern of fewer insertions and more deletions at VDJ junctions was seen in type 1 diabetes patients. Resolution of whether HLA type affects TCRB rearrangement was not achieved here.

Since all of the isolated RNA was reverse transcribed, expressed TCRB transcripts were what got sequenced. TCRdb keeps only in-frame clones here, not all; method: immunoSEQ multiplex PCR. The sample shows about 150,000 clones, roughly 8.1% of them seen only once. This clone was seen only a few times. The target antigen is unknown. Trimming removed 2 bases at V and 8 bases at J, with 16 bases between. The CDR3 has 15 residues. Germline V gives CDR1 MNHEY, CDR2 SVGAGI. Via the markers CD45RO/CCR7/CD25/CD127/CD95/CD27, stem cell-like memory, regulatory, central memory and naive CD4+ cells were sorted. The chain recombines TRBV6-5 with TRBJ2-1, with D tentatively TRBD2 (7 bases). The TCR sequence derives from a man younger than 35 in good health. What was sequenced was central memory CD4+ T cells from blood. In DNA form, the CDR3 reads TGTGCCAGCAGTTACGAGAGGGGGGGCATGGATGAGCAGTTCTTC. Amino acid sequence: CASSYERGGMDEQFF.